This T cell receptor (beta chain) was retrieved from a study of cytomegalovirus exposure and HLA in healthy donors. Study in general: Caucasian-associated ancestry cluster membership applied to 75% to 85% of nearly 400 genotyped donors.

The CDR3 covers 14 residues. From germline, CDR1 is SNHLY and CDR2 FYNNEI. With V trimmed by 6 bases and J by 7 bases, 9 bases remained unmatched. PCR used 60 Vbeta primers and 13 Jbeta primers. Sequencing was performed with immunoSEQ multiplex PCR; in TCRdb, only in-frame clones are kept and a portion is missing. This table holds a few hundred thousand clones, around 81% found once. Specimen: PBMCs. The chain joins TRBV2 to TRBJ2-7; 10 bases map to TRBD1. The receptor's source is a woman in her fifties or sixties in good health and CMV-seropositive. The CDR3 coding sequence is TGTGCCAGCAGCCGGGACAGGGGTCCGGGAGAGCAGTACTTC. Amino acid sequence: CASSRDRGPGEQYF.